Below, one T cell receptor beta chain is given with its context. Antigen specificity is unknown. Researchers took RNA transcripts and amplified the TCR beta CDR3 regions from them. The TCR CDR3 first-round RT-PCR relied on the HTBI primer set. TCRdb processed the multiplex PCR reads anew with MiXCR; each CDR3 protein has one entry. The table lists about 700,000 distinct CDR3 sequences, less than 45% of them singletons. This record comes from a study of T cells in Graves' hyperthyroidism and ophthalmopathy. Study-wide results and limits: Before onset, by a median of approximately 5.9 months, the model predicted ophthalmopathy. Most thyroid clonotypes that were expanded above 0.001 also turned up in blood. Using 13 V-J features, a model discriminated ophthalmopathy from stable hyperthyroidism.

Clinical symptoms, serum thyroxine and TRAb, thyroid ultrasound and orbital computed tomography were used for the diagnoses. The CDR3 has 13 amino acids. V gave up 3 bases and J gave up 11 bases, with 17 bases separating them. From germline, CDR1 is SNHLY and CDR2 FYNNEI. The sequenced sample was peripheral blood or thyroid tissue (not recorded which). The V gene is TRBV2, the J gene TRBJ2-7, with D perhaps being TRBD1 or TRBD2 (5 bases each). This clonotype was obtained from an adult man with Graves' disease, either hyperthyroidism or ophthalmopathy (not recorded which). CDR3 amino acids: CASSDQGVTVKYF. The CDR3 DNA sequence: TGTGCCAGCAGTGATCAGGGAGTAACGGTAAAGTACTTC.